Listed below are T cell receptor beta chains from one sample, sequenced in a study of blood T cell repertoires in COVID-19. Profiling relied on immunoSEQ multiplex PCR, and the TCRdb table lists in-frame clones only, not all of them. Seen here are over 10,000 clones, 88% observed once, and the top ten hold 29%. Sequencing used peripheral blood. The receptors stem from a human donor in a cohort sampled during active COVID-19. CDR3s include the opening cysteine and the closing phenylalanine or tryptophan. D genes are given only for firm matches. The size of a clone is reported for some rows only, either as once, few or many, or as a class for expanded clones.

size	D	J	V	CDR3	DNA
NA	NA	TRBJ1-2	TRBV9	CASSVVDLAGAGYTF	TGTGCCAGCAGCGTAGTGGACCTAGCAGGGGCTGGCTACACCTTC
NA	NA	TRBJ2-3	TRBV4-1	CASSQDYGYTDTQYF	TGCGCCAGCAGCCAAGATTACGGTTACACAGATACGCAGTATTTT
NA	NA	TRBJ2-5	TRBV7-9	CASSLEAEETQYF	TGTGCCAGCAGCTTAGAGGCGGAAGAGACCCAGTACTTC
NA	TRBD2	TRBJ2-7	TRBV9	CASSARGLADYEQYF	TGTGCCAGCAGCGCAAGAGGGCTAGCGGACTACGAGCAGTACTTC
NA	NA	TRBJ1-4	TRBV15	CATSRDGDGLLFF	TGTGCCACCAGCAGAGATGGCGATGGGCTATTGTTTTTT
NA	TRBD1	TRBJ1-5	TRBV4-1	CASSQDRDRGNQPQHF	TGCGCCAGCAGCCAAGATCGAGACAGGGGCAATCAGCCCCAGCATTTT
NA	TRBD1	TRBJ2-5	TRBV10-3	CAISESRPGQGARETQYF	TGTGCCATCAGTGAGTCTCGCCCGGGACAGGGGGCGAGGGAGACCCAGTACTTC
NA	NA	TRBJ2-2	TRBV6-5	CASRPGTNTGELFF	TGTGCCAGCAGACCCGGGACTAACACCGGGGAGCTGTTTTTT
few	TRBD1	TRBJ2-2	TRBV7-3	CASRLGAGQVSGELFF	TGTGCCAGCAGACTTGGGGCGGGACAGGTGTCCGGGGAGCTGTTTTTT
NA	TRBD1	TRBJ1-3	TRBV7-8	CASSPRDSRNTIYF	TGTGCCAGCAGCCCCCGGGACAGTAGAAACACCATATATTTT
once	NA	TRBJ1-2	TRBV7-2	CASSLVSTTDGGYTF	TGTGCCAGCAGCTTAGTCTCCACGACAGATGGCGGCTACACCTTC
NA	NA	TRBJ2-1	TRBV3-1/TRBV3-2	CASSQQANNEQFF	TGTGCCAGCAGCCAACAGGCGAACAATGAGCAGTTCTTC
NA	TRBD1	TRBJ1-6	TRBV25-1	CASSPSGQGGSPLHF	TGTGCCAGCAGTCCGTCGGGACAGGGCGGTTCACCCCTCCACTTT
NA	TRBD1	TRBJ2-1	TRBV11-3	CASSARDRGDEQFF	TGTGCCAGCAGCGCCCGGGACAGGGGCGATGAGCAGTTCTTC
NA	NA	TRBJ2-5	TRBV7-9	CASRLKETQYF	TGTGCCAGCAGACTTAAAGAGACCCAGTACTTC